This TCR beta chain stems from a study of blood T cell repertoires in COVID-19. This CDR3 has 14 residues. From germline, CDR1 is SGHNT and CDR2 YYREEE (reference sequence). The V end lost 4 bases, the J end lost 2 bases, and 11 bases lay between the germline ends. Study processing details: Quantification of nucleated cells was approximated via reference gene primer amplification. The assay was immunoSEQ multiplex PCR, and TCRdb's table has in-frame clones only and misses some. That table is the source of V, J and clone size, and D and trimming were worked out from the DNA. In the table there are about 73,000 clones, around 79% of which are singletons. This clone is a singleton in its sample.

The chain employs TRBV5-4 and TRBJ2-3, with D hard to call. The sample comprised peripheral blood. This TCR was recovered from a man in his sixties with acute or convalescent COVID-19. The CDR3 region is CASSPPGVTDTQYF. The CDR3 DNA is TGTGCCAGCAGCCCACCTGGAGTCACAGATACGCAGTATTTT. Combining the CDR3 with reference TRBV5-4 and TRBJ2-3 gives the whole variable domain ETGVTQSPTHLIKTRGQQVTLRCSSQSGHNTVSWYQQALGQGPQFIFQYYREEENGRGNFPPRFSGLQFPNYSSELNVNALELDDSALYLCASSPPGVTDTQYFGPGTRLTVL.